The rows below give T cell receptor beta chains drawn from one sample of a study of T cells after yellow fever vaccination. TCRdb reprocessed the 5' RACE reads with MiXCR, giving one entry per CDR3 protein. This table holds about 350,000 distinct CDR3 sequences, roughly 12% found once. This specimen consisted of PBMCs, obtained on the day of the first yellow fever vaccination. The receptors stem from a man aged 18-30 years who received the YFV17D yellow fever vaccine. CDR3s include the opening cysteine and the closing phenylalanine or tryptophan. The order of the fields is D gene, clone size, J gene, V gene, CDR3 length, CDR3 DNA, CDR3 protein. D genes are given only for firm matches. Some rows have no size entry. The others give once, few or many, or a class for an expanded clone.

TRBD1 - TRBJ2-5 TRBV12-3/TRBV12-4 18 TGTGCCTGCAGTTTTCGCGGAAGGATGGACAGGGAGTTGGAGACCCAGTACTTC CACSFRGRMDRELETQYF
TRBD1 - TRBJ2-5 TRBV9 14 TGTGCCAGCAGCGGACGGGACAGGGGGGTGACCCAGTACTTC CASSGRDRGVTQYF
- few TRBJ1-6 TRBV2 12 TGTGCCAGCAGACCCTTTAATTCACCCCTCCACTTT CASRPFNSPLHF
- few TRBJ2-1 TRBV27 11 TGTGCCAGCAGTGGGACTAATGAGCAGTTCTTC CASSGTNEQFF
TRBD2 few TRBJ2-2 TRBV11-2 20 TGTGCCAGCAGCTTAGGGGTAGCGGGGGGACTCAGTACATTCATCGGGGAGCTGTTTTTT CASSLGVAGGLSTFIGELFF
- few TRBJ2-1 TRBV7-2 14 TGTGCCAGCAGCTTAGGATTTGGCTTGGATGAGCAGTTCTTC CASSLGFGLDEQFF
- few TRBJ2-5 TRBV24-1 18 TGTGCCACCAGTGAGGGACTCATCTTCGGGAACCCCCAAGAGACCCAGTACTTC CATSEGLIFGNPQETQYF
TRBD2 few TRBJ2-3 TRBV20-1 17 TGCAGTGCTAGCGGGGCGGGGGGCAATGCAGGGACAGATACGCAGTATTTT CSASGAGGNAGTDTQYF
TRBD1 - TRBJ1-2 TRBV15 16 TGTGCCACCAGCGCCCTTAACAGGGGCCCCCAAAATGGCTACACCTTC CATSALNRGPQNGYTF
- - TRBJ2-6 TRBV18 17 TGTGCCAGCTCAACGGGACTGATAGTCTCTGGGGCCAACGTCCTGACTTTC CASSTGLIVSGANVLTF
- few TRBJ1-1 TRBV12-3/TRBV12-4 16 TGTGCCAGCAGTTTTATAGCTGGATACAAGGCGGCTGAAGCTTTCTTT CASSFIAGYKAAEAFF
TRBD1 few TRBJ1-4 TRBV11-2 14 TGTGCCAGCAGCCCAGACAGGGCTTGGGAAAAACTGTTTTTT CASSPDRAWEKLFF
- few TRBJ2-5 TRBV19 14 TGTGCCAGTAACGAACGAGGTTCGGGGGAGACCCAGTACTTC CASNERGSGETQYF
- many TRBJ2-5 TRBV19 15 TGTGCCAGTAGTAGGGGCCGGGGGGCCCAAGAGACCCAGTACTTC CASSRGRGAQETQYF
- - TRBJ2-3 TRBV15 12 TGTGCCACCAGCAGAGATGGGAATACGCAGTATTTT CATSRDGNTQYF
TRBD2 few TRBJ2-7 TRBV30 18 TGTGCCTGGAGCCTCGGCACCTTTCTAGCGGGAGGAACCTACGAGCAGTACTTC CAWSLGTFLAGGTYEQYF
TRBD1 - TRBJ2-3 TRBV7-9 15 TGTGCCAGCAGCCTTGGGACAGGGGGACTAGATACGCAGTATTTT CASSLGTGGLDTQYF
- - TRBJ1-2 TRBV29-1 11 TGCAGCGTTGAAGATTCCCATGGCTACACCTTC CSVEDSHGYTF
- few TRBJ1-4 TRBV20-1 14 TGCAGTGCTCCGTCGGGGGTAACTAATGAAAAACTGTTTTTT CSAPSGVTNEKLFF
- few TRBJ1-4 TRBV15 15 TGTGCCACCAGCGGGCGCAGGGGAACTAATGAAAAACTGTTTTTT CATSGRRGTNEKLFF
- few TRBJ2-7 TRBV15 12 TGTGCCACCAGCTTTAGAGGCTACGAGCAGTACTTC CATSFRGYEQYF
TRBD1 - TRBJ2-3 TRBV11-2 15 TGTGCCAGCAGTCACCCGGGACAGGGTCCAGATACGCAGTATTTT CASSHPGQGPDTQYF
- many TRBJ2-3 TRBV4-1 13 TGCGCCAGCAGCCTGAGCAGTTCAGATACGCAGTATTTT CASSLSSSDTQYF
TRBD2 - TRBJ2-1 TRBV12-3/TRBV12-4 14 TGTGCCAGCAGAAAGGCGGGGGGGCGCCATGAGCAGTTCTTC CASRKAGGRHEQFF
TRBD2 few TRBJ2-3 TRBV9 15 TGTGCCAGCAGCGTAGGCGGGGGACTCACAGATACGCAGTATTTT CASSVGGGLTDTQYF
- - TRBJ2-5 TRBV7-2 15 TGTGCCAGCAGCTTAGGGACAGCCCTACAAGAGACCCAGTACTTC CASSLGTALQETQYF
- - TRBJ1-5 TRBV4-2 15 TGTGCCAGCAGCCAAGATACGGGTGGGGGTGGGCCCCAGCATTTT CASSQDTGGGGPQHF
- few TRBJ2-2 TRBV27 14 TGTGCCAGCAGATGGGACATTAGGACCGGGGAGCTGTTTTTT CASRWDIRTGELFF
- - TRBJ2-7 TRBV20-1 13 TGCAGTGCTACCGAGGGGTCCGTCGGCGAGCAGTACTTC CSATEGSVGEQYF
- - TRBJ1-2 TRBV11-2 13 TGTGCCAGCAGCTTAGGGACCAGGGAAGGCTACACCTTC CASSLGTREGYTF
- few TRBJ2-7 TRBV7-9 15 TGTGCCAGCAGCTCCGGCTGGGGAACCTCCTACGAGCAGTACTTC CASSSGWGTSYEQYF
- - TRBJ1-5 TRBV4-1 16 TGCGCCAGCAGCCAGACCCAATACCTTAGCAATCAGCCCCAGCATTTT CASSQTQYLSNQPQHF
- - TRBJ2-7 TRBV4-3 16 TGCGCCAGCAGCCAAGACGCGACCGGCCTACCTTACGAGCAGTACTTC CASSQDATGLPYEQYF
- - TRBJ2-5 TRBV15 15 TGTGCCACCAGCATCGGGGGCCGGAAGATTGAGACCCAGTACTTC CATSIGGRKIETQYF
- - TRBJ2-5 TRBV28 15 TGTGCCAGCAGAACCCCCCAGGTCAACCAAGAGACCCAGTACTTC CASRTPQVNQETQYF
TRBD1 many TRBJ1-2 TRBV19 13 TGTGCCAGTAGGCCAGGGGGCTCCTATGGCTACACCTTC CASRPGGSYGYTF
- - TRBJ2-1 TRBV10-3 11 TGTGCCATCAGGTCCTACAATGAGCAGTTCTTC CAIRSYNEQFF
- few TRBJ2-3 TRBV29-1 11 TGCAGCGTTGGAGGTGTCGATACGCAGTATTTT CSVGGVDTQYF
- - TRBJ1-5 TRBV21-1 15 TGTGCCAGCAGCAAAGGCAAGCTAAGCAATCAGCCCCAGCATTTT CASSKGKLSNQPQHF
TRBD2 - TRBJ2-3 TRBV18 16 TGTGCCAGCTCACTGGAGCGGGGGGGCCCCACAGATACGCAGTATTTT CASSLERGGPTDTQYF
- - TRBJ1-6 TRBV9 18 TGTGCCAGCAGCCACACGGAGGGACAAAGCTCCTATAATTCACCCCTCCACTTT CASSHTEGQSSYNSPLHF
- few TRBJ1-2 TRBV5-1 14 TGCGCCAGCAGCTTGGGTCCCCGGGACTATGGCTACACCTTC CASSLGPRDYGYTF
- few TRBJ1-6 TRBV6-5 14 TGTGCCAGCAGTTACTCGGGGGGTAGTTCACCCCTCCACTTT CASSYSGGSSPLHF
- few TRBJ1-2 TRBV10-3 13 TGTGCCATCACCCCCACACTCAACTATGGCTACACCTTC CAITPTLNYGYTF
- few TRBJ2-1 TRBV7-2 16 TGTGCCAGCAGCCTACCACTCCGGGACCGGATCAATGAGCAGTTCTTC CASSLPLRDRINEQFF
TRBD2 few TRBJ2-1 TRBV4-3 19 TGCGCCAGCAGCCCCTCTTGGTCCAGCGGGGATGGCCTATACAATGAGCAGTTCTTC CASSPSWSSGDGLYNEQFF
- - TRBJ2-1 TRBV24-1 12 TGTGCCACCAGTGATGCCTTTGGGGAGCAGTTCTTC CATSDAFGEQFF
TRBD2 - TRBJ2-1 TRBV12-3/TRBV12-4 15 TGTGCCAGCAGGTTACTAGCGGGGGGGCCTCTTGAGCAGTTCTTC CASRLLAGGPLEQFF
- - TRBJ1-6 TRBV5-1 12 TGCGCCAGCAGCTTGATGGATTCACCCCTCCACTTT CASSLMDSPLHF
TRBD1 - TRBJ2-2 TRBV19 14 TGTGCCAGTAATGACAGGGAAAACACCGGGGAGCTGTTTTTT CASNDRENTGELFF